This entry is about one TCR beta chain. Its specificity is not known. This record comes from a study of CD8+ T cells in alopecia areata. The overall study: People stayed on tofacitinib for 6 to 18 months, then stopped the drug for 6 months. Study-wide results and caveats: Lesional scalp, notably in alopecia totalis/universalis, had clonality above that of normal scalp. There were also resident alphabeta T cells of normal skin sequenced in scalp samples.

cDNA reverse transcribed from extracted RNA served as the sequencing template. The data were produced by immunoSEQ multiplex PCR, yet TCRdb's version contains in-frame clones alone and is incomplete. The repertoire holds 150,000 or so clones, with less than 75% as singletons. The CDR3 loop spans 18 amino acids. V lost 1 base, J lost 0 bases, and 18 bases lay in between. Per the germline V gene, CDR1 is LGHNA and CDR2 is YNFKEQ. PBMCs yielded sorted CD4+ and CD8+ T cells. This clonotype was sampled from a human donor with alopecia areata. The input for sequencing was CD8+ T cells sorted from blood, taken at week 0. The chain links TRBV4-2 to TRBJ2-5, with a possible D match to TRBD1 (6 bases). The CDR3 DNA reads as TGTGCCAGCAGCCAAGGGATATTAGTGGGGGCGTACCAAGAGACCCAGTACTTC. It specifies CASSQGILVGAYQETQYF.